This T cell receptor beta chain was captured in a study of T cell responses to AZD1222 COVID-19 vaccine. Only in-frame clones appear in the TCRdb table, and some are missing; sequencing was by immunoSEQ multiplex PCR. The table shows some 120,000 clones, with 80% to 95% occurring only once. Regarding this clone: The antigen remains undetermined.

General observations from the study: Epitopes outside B.1.351 and B.1.1.7 mutated regions reportedly drew nearly half of spike TCRs. Baseline serostatus was positive in only a handful of AZD1222 recipients. Elevations in Spike-specific TCR breadth and depth followed administration of two AZD1222 doses. Clonal diversity may have been underestimated, and the donors were mostly white British, with more females than males.

CDR3 length: 15 residues. V lost 2 bases and J lost 3, with 8 bases in between. In germline, CDR1 is SEHNR, CDR2 FQNEAQ (reference sequence). V and J are TRBV7-9 and TRBJ1-6, with D uncertain. This receptor was taken from an adult in good health. The sample in question was peripheral blood, obtained on day 0 of AZD1222 vaccination. Here the CDR3 reads CASSLFHGYNSPLHF. CDR3 sequence (DNA): TGTGCCAGCAGCTTATTCCACGGCTATAATTCACCCCTCCACTTT.